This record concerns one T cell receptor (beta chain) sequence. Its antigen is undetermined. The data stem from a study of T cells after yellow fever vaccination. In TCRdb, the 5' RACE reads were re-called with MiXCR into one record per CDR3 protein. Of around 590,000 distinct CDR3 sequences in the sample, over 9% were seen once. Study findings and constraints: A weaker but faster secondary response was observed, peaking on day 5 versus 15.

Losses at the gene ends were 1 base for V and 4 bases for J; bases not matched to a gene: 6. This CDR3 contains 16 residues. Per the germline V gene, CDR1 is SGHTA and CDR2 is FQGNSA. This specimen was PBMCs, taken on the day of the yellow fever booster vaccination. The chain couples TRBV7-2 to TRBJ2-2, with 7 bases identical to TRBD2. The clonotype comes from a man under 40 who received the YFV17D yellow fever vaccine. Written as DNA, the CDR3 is TGTGCCAGCAGCTTAGTGGGCGGGAGTGGCACCGGGGAGCTGTTTTTT. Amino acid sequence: CASSLVGGSGTGELFF.